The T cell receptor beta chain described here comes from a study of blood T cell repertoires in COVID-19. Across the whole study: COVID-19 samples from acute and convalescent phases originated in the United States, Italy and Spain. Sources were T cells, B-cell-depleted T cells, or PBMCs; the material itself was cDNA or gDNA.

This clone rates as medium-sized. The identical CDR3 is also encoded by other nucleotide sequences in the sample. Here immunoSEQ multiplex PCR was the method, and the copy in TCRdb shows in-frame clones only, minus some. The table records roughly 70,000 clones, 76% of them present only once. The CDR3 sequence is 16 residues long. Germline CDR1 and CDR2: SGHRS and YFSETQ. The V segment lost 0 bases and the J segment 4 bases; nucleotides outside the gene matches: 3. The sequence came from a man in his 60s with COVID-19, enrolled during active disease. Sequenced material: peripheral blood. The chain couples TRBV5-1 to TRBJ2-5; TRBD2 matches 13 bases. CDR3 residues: CASSLGLAGGTETQYF. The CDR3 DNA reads TGCGCCAGCAGCTTGGGACTAGCGGGGGGTACAGAGACCCAGTACTTC.